The 23 T cell receptor beta chains reported below all come from one sample, sequenced in a study of blood T cell repertoires in COVID-19 (dated by TCRdb to about 2020). The method behind the library was the immunoSEQ multiplex PCR assay. What TCRdb holds here is the immuneACCESS table cut down to in-frame rearrangements. Part of the clones is not present; checked against another copy, under half of the missing clones reflect an unresolved V gene, and the others are unexplained. The sample yields roughly 79,000 clones; more than 75% were counted once. The leading ten clones occupy approximately 7% of the sample. The sample taken for sequencing was peripheral blood. Receptors were obtained from a human donor in a cohort sampled during active COVID-19.

The chain combines TRBV3-1 (or the pseudogene TRBV3-2) with TRBJ1-5; TRBD1 matches at 9 bases. This CDR3 region has 16 residues. The V and J ends lost 2 bases and 4 bases, in that order; junction bases with no gene match: 6. Looked up from germline, CDR1 is LGHDT and CDR2 is YNNKEL (reference sequence). Written as DNA, the CDR3 is TGTGCCAGCAGCCAACTGGGACAGGGTTGGAATCAGCCCCAGCATTTT. It translates to CASSQLGQGWNQPQHF.

This clone has only one observation. This sequence joins TRBV6-5 and TRBJ2-7; a possible D gene is TRBD2 (5 bases). The germline V and J ends were trimmed by 4 bases and 0 bases, with 7 bases remaining between them. This CDR3 region has 13 residues. Per the germline V gene, CDR1 is MNHEY and CDR2 is SVGAGI. The CDR3 nucleotides are TGTGCCAGCAGTTCCGGGAACTCCTACGAGCAGTACTTC. Translating gives CASSSGNSYEQYF.

Here the CDR3 reads CASSLYGTPTLMGSYEQYF. The CDR3 region has the DNA TGTGCCAGCAGTTTATACGGGACACCAACCCTCATGGGCTCCTACGAGCAGTACTTC. This rearrangement joins TRBV27 to TRBJ2-7; maybe TRBD1 (6 bases). CDR3 length equals 19 residues. The germline V and J ends were trimmed by 1 base and 0 bases, with 22 bases remaining between them. Germline assignment: CDR1 MNHEY and CDR2 SMNVEV (reference sequence).

J is TRBJ1-2 and V is TRBV3-1 (or the pseudogene TRBV3-2); no clear D. Germline assignment: CDR1 LGHDT and CDR2 YNNKEL (reference sequence). The V end was cut by 0 bases, the J end by 5 bases, with 13 bases between. CDR3 size: 15 residues. The CDR3 coding sequence is TGTGCCAGCAGCCAAGAGTCGGTAAGAGGGTATGGCTACACCTTC. Translation: CASSQESVRGYGYTF.

CDR3 in amino acids: CASSQGKGYGTGEQYF. CDR3 coding DNA: TGCGCCAGCAGTCAGGGGAAGGGGTACGGGACAGGCGAGCAGTACTTC. The J gene is TRBJ2-7, the V gene TRBV5-1, with TRBD1 matching 8 bases. The CDR3 runs 16 residues. CDR1 and CDR2 from the germline V gene are SGHRS and YFSETQ. V was clipped by 5 bases and J by 6 bases; unmatched bases: 16.

The rearrangement links TRBV4-2 to TRBJ2-5, with 16 bases lining up with TRBD2. The CDR3 extends over 18 amino acids. Per germline, CDR1 LGHNA and CDR2 YNFKEQ. Unmatched junction bases numbered 4, after V lost 3 bases and J lost 0 bases. The CDR3 reads CASSQAGLAGGYQETQYF. The DNA for the CDR3 is TGTGCCAGCAGCCAGGCGGGACTAGCGGGGGGGTACCAAGAGACCCAGTACTTC.

The rearrangement uses TRBV7-9 and TRBJ1-3; tentative D call: TRBD1 (5 bases). The germline V gene encodes CDR1 SEHNR and CDR2 FQNEAQ (reference sequence). The CDR3 is 14 amino acids. V lost 5 bases and J 6 bases, leaving 14 bases between the germline ends. CDR3 coding DNA: TGTGCCAGCAGCCCATCCGGGGGAGTAAACACCATATATTTT. Protein sequence: CASSPSGGVNTIYF. The full variable domain, completed using reference TRBV7-9 and TRBJ1-3, is DTGVSQNPRHKITKRGQNVTFRCDPISEHNRLYWYRQTLGQGPEFLTYFQNEAQLEKSRLLSDRFSAERPKGSFSTLEIQRTEQGDSAMYLCASSPSGGVNTIYFGEGSWLTVV.

This clone has just one count. V is TRBV6-2 or TRBV6-3 and J is TRBJ2-5, with 10 bases identical to TRBD2. This CDR3 spans 15 amino acids. Looked up from germline, CDR1 is MNHEY and CDR2 is SVGEGT. V lost 7 bases and J lost 4; bases outside the gene matches: 9. CDR3 loop: CASTPTLAGVETQYF. CDR3 coding DNA: TGTGCCAGCACCCCCACCCTAGCGGGGGTAGAGACCCAGTACTTC.

The chain uses TRBV5-5 and TRBJ1-1; TRBD1 matches at 8 bases. Germline lookup yields CDR1 SGHKS and CDR2 YYEKEE (reference sequence). Trimming cost V 4 bases and J 6 bases; bases outside gene matches: 8. The CDR3 has 14 residues. The CDR3 nucleotides are TGTGCCAGCAGCCCTGACAGGGGAAGGTCTGAAGCTTTCTTT. Protein product: CASSPDRGRSEAFF.

The chain is built from TRBV2 and TRBJ1-1, with D hard to call. V was trimmed by 3 bases and J by 0 bases, leaving 11 bases between them. The germline V gene has CDR1 SNHLY and CDR2 FYNNEI. The CDR3 is 15 amino acids. The CDR3 region is CASSDLQIMNTEAFF. The DNA for the CDR3 is TGTGCCAGCAGTGATTTACAAATCATGAACACTGAAGCTTTCTTT.

The V and J genes are TRBV7-2 and TRBJ2-1, with no clear D. Germline V gene lookup returns CDR1 SGHTA and CDR2 FQGNSA. The CDR3 totals 15 residues. Trimming removed 7 bases from V and 2 bases from J, with 15 bases in between. CDR3 in DNA: TGTGCCAGCACCCGACTCCAACTCCCCTACAATGAGCAGTTCTTC. This sequence encodes CASTRLQLPYNEQFF.

On this clone: Distinct nucleotide sequences in the sample also encode this CDR3. V gene TRBV18 combines with J gene TRBJ1-5; D ambiguous. The ends were cut back, 6 bases at V and 2 bases at J, with 8 bases in the middle. The CDR3 has 13 residues. Germline assignment: CDR1 KGHSH and CDR2 LQKENI. In DNA form, the CDR3 reads TGTGCCAGCTCCCCCAGTGGCAATCAGCCCCAGCATTTT. Translated: CASSPSGNQPQHF.

The chain combines TRBV5-8 with TRBJ2-5; tentative D call: TRBD2 (6 bases). V lost 4 bases and J 5 bases, leaving 18 bases between the germline ends. The germline gives CDR1 SGHTS, CDR2 YDEGEE. The length of the CDR3 is 15 residues. For the CDR3, the DNA is TGTGCCAGCAGCGCAGGAACTAGCAACTGGGAGACCCAGTACTTC. This gives the protein CASSAGTSNWETQYF.

The rearrangement links TRBV7-9 to TRBJ1-5, with 7 positions matching TRBD1. CDR3 size: 13 residues. Germline V gene sequence: CDR1 SEHNR, CDR2 FQNEAQ (reference sequence). V lost 5 bases, J lost 7 bases, and 5 bases stayed unmatched. The CDR3 region is CASSHRGNQPQHF. CDR3 DNA sequence: TGTGCCAGCAGCCACAGGGGAAACCAGCCCCAGCATTTT. The full variable domain, in which reference TRBV7-9 and TRBJ1-5 provide the parts outside the CDR3, is DTGVSQNPRHKITKRGQNVTFRCDPISEHNRLYWYRQTLGQGPEFLTYFQNEAQLEKSRLLSDRFSAERPKGSFSTLEIQRTEQGDSAMYLCASSHRGNQPQHFGDGTRLSIL.

J is TRBJ1-2 and V is TRBV7-8; 7 bases are shared with TRBD1. CDR3 size: 13 residues. Losses at the gene ends were 5 bases for V and 1 base for J; bases not matched to a gene: 1. Germline assignment: CDR1 SGHVS and CDR2 FQNEAQ. The CDR3 spells CASSRQGNYGYTF. The CDR3, as DNA: TGTGCCAGCAGCCGACAGGGTAACTATGGCTACACCTTC.

This chain connects TRBV9 to TRBJ2-3, with D possibly being TRBD2 (5 bases). This CDR3 spans 14 amino acids. Germline V gene sequence: CDR1 SGDLS, CDR2 YYNGEE. Deletions cut 4 bases from V and 1 base from J, with 10 bases between. Here the CDR3 reads CASSSGLGTDTQYF. The CDR3 DNA sequence: TGTGCCAGCAGCTCCGGACTGGGCACAGATACGCAGTATTTT.

J is TRBJ1-1 and V is TRBV27; weak D call: TRBD1 (6 bases). The CDR3 runs 14 residues. Deletions cut 1 base from V and 1 base from J, with 7 bases between. Germline V gene sequence: CDR1 MNHEY, CDR2 SMNVEV (reference sequence). The CDR3 loop is CASSLWGPNTEAFF. For the CDR3, the DNA is TGTGCCAGCAGTTTATGGGGGCCGAACACTGAAGCTTTCTTT.

The rearrangement links TRBV5-1 to TRBJ1-1; D is possibly TRBD1 (6 bases). Trimming stripped 0 bases from V and 1 base from J, with 16 bases between. CDR3 length equals 17 residues. Germline CDR1 is SGHRS and CDR2 is YFSETQ. The CDR3 DNA reads as TGCGCCAGCAGCTTGGCCGGTGCAGGGGAGGGGAACACTGAAGCTTTCTTT. It codes for CASSLAGAGEGNTEAFF. Looking up the rest from reference TRBV5-1 and TRBJ1-1 gives the full variable domain: KAGVTQTPRYLIKTRGQQVTLSCSPISGHRSVSWYQQTPGQGLQFLFEYFSETQRNKGNFPGRFSGRQFSNSRSEMNVSTLELGDSALYLCASSLAGAGEGNTEAFFGQGTRLTVV.

This clone was seen just once. The chain employs TRBV14 and TRBJ2-7; 7 bases agree with TRBD1. The CDR3 sequence is 15 residues long. Germline V lookup: CDR1 SGHDN, CDR2 FVKESK. V lost 4 bases to trimming and J lost 2 bases; unmatched junction nucleotides: 8. The CDR3 bases are TGTGCCAGCAGCCGGCTTACAGGGGTGACCTACGAGCAGTACTTC. This translates into CASSRLTGVTYEQYF. Based on the CDR3 plus reference TRBV14 and TRBJ2-7, the full variable domain is EAGVTQFPSHSVIEKGQTVTLRCDPISGHDNLYWYRRVMGKEIKFLLHFVKESKQDESGMPNNRFLAERTGGTYSTLKVQPAELEDSGVYFCASSRLTGVTYEQYFGPGTRLTVT.

The V gene is TRBV29-1, the J gene TRBJ1-3; TRBD1 aligns across 10 bases. Germline CDR1 and CDR2: SQVTM and ANQGSEA. V lost 6 bases and J lost 6; bases outside the gene matches: 11. This CDR3 region has 15 residues. The chain's CDR3 is CSVRQGALGENTIYF. In nucleotides, the CDR3 is TGCAGCGTCCGACAGGGGGCACTAGGTGAAAACACCATATATTTT.

V usage is TRBV7-9 and J usage is TRBJ1-4, with D unclear. Trimming took 6 bases from V and 0 from J, leaving 11 bases between them. Germline V CDR1 and CDR2: SEHNR, FQNEAQ (reference sequence). This CDR3 spans 15 amino acids. DNA for the CDR3: TGTGCCAGCAGGTCCAACAGTGCAACTAATGAAAAACTGTTTTTT. Translated: CASRSNSATNEKLFF.

This chain links TRBV6-6 with TRBJ2-5; a weak D match, TRBD1 (5 bases). V was trimmed by 7 bases and J by 5 bases, leaving 17 bases between them. This CDR3 contains 14 residues. CDR1 MNHNY and CDR2 SVGAGI come from the germline V gene (reference sequence). In DNA form, the CDR3 reads TGTGCCAGCAAGCGCTCAGGGTCTGGCGAGACCCAGTACTTC. The encoded protein is CASKRSGSGETQYF.

This chain uses TRBV9 with TRBJ2-3, with unresolved D. This CDR3 spans 15 amino acids. Germline V CDR1 and CDR2: SGDLS, YYNGEE. Trimming shortened V by 6 bases and J by 2 bases, and 16 bases separated the two germline ends. CDR3 loop: CASTPLDSHTDTQYF. CDR3 coding DNA: TGTGCCAGCACCCCCCTTGACTCTCACACAGATACGCAGTATTTT.